A single sample is the source of the 30 T cell receptor beta chains below, sequenced in a study of blood T cell repertoires in COVID-19. Produced via immunoSEQ multiplex PCR; TCRdb's table is partial and in-frame only. There are around 150,000 clones in the sample; approximately 86% occur only once, and around 8.3% lies in the top ten. The sequenced sample consisted of peripheral blood. These receptor sequences come from a man aged 55 to 70 with acute or convalescent COVID-19.

The chain recombines TRBV28 with TRBJ1-5, with TRBD1 matching over 7 bases. The trim removed 4 bases at V and 0 bases at J, leaving 9 bases unmatched. The CDR3 sequence is 17 residues long. Germline V gene lookup returns CDR1 MDHEN and CDR2 SYDVKM. Written as DNA, the CDR3 is TGTGCCAGCAGTTCCTCTCCGGGACAGTATAGCAATCAGCCCCAGCATTTT. Translation gives CASSSSPGQYSNQPQHF.

This sequence joins TRBV9 and TRBJ2-1; 8 nucleotides match TRBD2. Germline lookup yields CDR1 SGDLS and CDR2 YYNGEE. Germline trimming cut 0 bases from V and 4 bases from J; bases unmatched to any gene: 3. The CDR3 loop spans 15 amino acids. Here the CDR3 reads CASSVVREGYNEQFF. CDR3 DNA: TGTGCCAGCAGCGTAGTCCGGGAGGGGTACAATGAGCAGTTCTTC.

The chain is built from TRBV18 and TRBJ2-7; 7 bases fit TRBD1. Germline-derived CDR1 and CDR2 are KGHSH and LQKENI. CDR3 size: 13 residues. The junction had 2 bases not matched to a gene; V was cut back by 3 bases and J by 3 bases. The CDR3 is CASSPRDSYEQYF. The CDR3 bases are TGTGCCAGCTCACCCCGGGACAGCTACGAGCAGTACTTC.

This clone was counted once. The V call is TRBV7-9, the J call TRBJ1-1; D is uncertain. Trimming pared 4 bases from V and 7 bases from J, leaving 19 bases between. The CDR3 spans 15 residues. The V gene's germline CDR1 is SEHNR and CDR2 FQNEAQ (reference sequence). The CDR3 DNA sequence: TGTGCCAGCAGCTCCGAACGGGAAAGAGGTAATGAAGCTTTCTTT. Its translation: CASSSERERGNEAFF.

The gene calls are TRBV5-1 and TRBJ1-1; D uncertain. V dropped 3 bases and J dropped 1 base, with 7 bases sitting between them. Germline CDR1 is SGHRS and CDR2 is YFSETQ. The CDR3 has 13 residues. CDR3 DNA: TGCGCCAGCAGCTACAACAGGAACACTGAAGCTTTCTTT. Residues: CASSYNRNTEAFF.

V gene TRBV28 combines with J gene TRBJ2-7, with 10 bases that match TRBD1. Germline CDR1 reads MDHEN; CDR2 reads SYDVKM. Losses at the gene ends were 5 bases for V and 5 bases for J; bases not matched to a gene: 9. The CDR3 spans 15 residues. Written as DNA, the CDR3 is TGTGCCAGCAGTCGGATCGGGACAGGGGAAAACGAGCAGTACTTC. Protein sequence: CASSRIGTGENEQYF.

This clone showed up just a few times. This chain links TRBV7-9 with TRBJ1-2; D ambiguous. CDR3 length: 14 residues. Trimming shortened V by 0 bases and J by 8 bases, and 13 bases separated the two germline ends. The germline gives CDR1 SEHNR, CDR2 FQNEAQ (reference sequence). The CDR3 spells CASSLASGRGGYTF. The CDR3 DNA reads TGTGCCAGCAGCTTAGCCTCAGGACGGGGAGGCTACACCTTC.

The chain links TRBV12-3 or TRBV12-4 to TRBJ1-5; D is unresolved. V was clipped by 6 bases and J by 11 bases, with 11 bases between them. The CDR3 consists of 11 residues. The CDR3 coding sequence is TGTGCCAGCAGGGCCCGAGGAGCCCAGCATTTT. Its protein is CASRARGAQHF.

V gene TRBV3-1 (or the pseudogene TRBV3-2) combines with J gene TRBJ2-1, with TRBD2 matching over 11 bases. V gave up 5 bases and J gave up 9 bases; unmatched junction bases: 12. The CDR3 is 16 amino acids. Germline V CDR1 and CDR2: LGHDT, YNNKEL (reference sequence). The CDR3 loop reads CASSERASGRRVEQFF. In DNA, the CDR3 is TGTGCCAGCAGCGAGAGGGCTAGCGGGAGGAGGGTTGAGCAGTTCTTC.

This chain uses TRBV28 with TRBJ1-3, with D possibly matching TRBD1 (5 bases). Germline V gene lookup returns CDR1 MDHEN and CDR2 SYDVKM. V shed 3 bases and J shed 1 base, with 7 bases lying between them. There are 14 residues in the CDR3. The DNA for the CDR3 is TGTGCCAGCAGTTTTTCAGGGTCTGGAAACACCATATATTTT. Its protein is CASSFSGSGNTIYF.

The chain is built from TRBV7-9 and TRBJ1-2, with D tentatively TRBD1 (6 bases). Germline V gives CDR1 SEHNR, CDR2 FQNEAQ (reference sequence). The CDR3 is made up of 15 amino acids. V lost 0 bases to trimming and J lost 8 bases, with 16 bases between them. CDR3 protein: CASSLAGQPLRGYTF. DNA of the CDR3: TGTGCCAGCAGCTTAGCAGGACAGCCACTTAGGGGCTACACCTTC.

The rearrangement uses TRBV18 and TRBJ2-3; 8 nucleotides line up with TRBD2. V shed 5 bases, J shed 5 bases, and the junction held 6 bases outside the gene matches. Germline CDR1 reads KGHSH; CDR2 reads LQKENI. This CDR3 spans 14 amino acids. CDR3 amino acids: CASSKTSVLDTQYF. The CDR3 DNA is TGTGCCAGCTCAAAGACTAGCGTGTTAGATACGCAGTATTTT.

The rearrangement uses TRBV3-1 (or the pseudogene TRBV3-2) and TRBJ2-2; TRBD2 is a possible D gene (5 bases). V lost 4 bases, J lost 5 bases, and 11 bases lay in between. Germline assignment: CDR1 LGHDT and CDR2 YNNKEL (reference sequence). The CDR3 loop spans 14 amino acids. CDR3: CASSPIEGTGELFF. The CDR3, as DNA: TGTGCCAGCAGCCCAATTGAGGGAACCGGGGAGCTGTTTTTT.

The V call is TRBV24-1, the J call TRBJ2-1; the match to TRBD2 covers 8 bases. There are 18 residues in the CDR3. In germline, CDR1 is KGHDR, CDR2 SFDVKD. Trimming cost V 1 base and J 0 bases; bases outside gene matches: 7. The CDR3 DNA reads TGTGCCACCAGTGATTTAGGGTCGGCGGGAGGCTCCTACAATGAGCAGTTCTTC. It encodes CATSDLGSAGGSYNEQFF.

The chain has TRBV10-3 and TRBJ2-7, with a tentative D call TRBD1 (5 bases). CDR1 is ENHRY and CDR2 is SYGVKD in the germline V gene. The CDR3 is 12 amino acids. Trimming removed 8 bases at V and 3 bases at J, with 11 bases between. This CDR3 reads CAIGADGYEQYF. In DNA, the CDR3 is TGTGCCATCGGGGCGGACGGCTACGAGCAGTACTTC.

The CDR3 here is CASRGRDSTEAFF. CDR3 sequence (DNA): TGTGCCAGCAGGGGGAGAGACTCCACTGAAGCTTTCTTT. This chain connects TRBV6-5 to TRBJ1-1; D unclear. With 6 bases removed from V and 4 bases from J, the gap between germline ends came to 12 bases. The CDR3 loop spans 13 amino acids. Looked up from germline, CDR1 is MNHEY and CDR2 is SVGAGI.

V usage is TRBV27 and J usage is TRBJ2-7; D perhaps matches TRBD2 (6 bases). The germline gives CDR1 MNHEY, CDR2 SMNVEV (reference sequence). This CDR3 has 12 residues. V shed 8 bases and J shed 4 bases, with 12 bases lying between them. CDR3 nucleotides: TGTGCCAGCGGTCCGCGGGGATACGAGCAGTACTTC. Translation: CASGPRGYEQYF.

This clone has a single count. The chain carries TRBV7-3 and TRBJ2-1; 11 positions match TRBD2. V lost 4 bases to trimming and J lost 2 bases; unmatched junction nucleotides: 16. This CDR3 has 20 amino acids. Germline CDR1 SGHTA, CDR2 FQGTGA. The CDR3 spells CASSSYLLAGVQRTYNEQFF. The CDR3 region has the DNA TGTGCCAGCAGCTCCTATTTACTAGCGGGGGTTCAACGTACCTACAATGAGCAGTTCTTC.

The V gene is TRBV28, the J gene TRBJ2-6, with 8 bases fitting TRBD1. This CDR3 region has 15 residues. V lost 7 bases, J lost 1 base, and 3 bases stayed unmatched. Per germline, CDR1 MDHEN and CDR2 SYDVKM. The CDR3 reads CASITGGSGANVLTF. CDR3 bases: TGTGCCAGCATCACAGGGGGTTCTGGGGCCAACGTCCTGACTTTC.

Written as DNA, the CDR3 is TGTGCCAGCAGTCCCCTCGGGGGAGATGAGCAGTTCTTC. It translates to CASSPLGGDEQFF. The V and J genes are TRBV27 and TRBJ2-1, with TRBD2 as a possible D gene (6 bases). V was cut by 5 bases and J by 8 bases, with 13 bases left in between. Germline-derived CDR1 and CDR2 are MNHEY and SMNVEV (reference sequence). This CDR3 has 13 residues.

The J gene is TRBJ1-2, the V gene TRBV6-5; 7 positions agree with TRBD1. V was clipped by 6 bases and J by 7 bases; unmatched bases: 8. Germline CDR1 and CDR2: MNHEY and SVGAGI. This CDR3 spans 13 amino acids. The CDR3 loop is CASRADRAFGYTF. DNA for the CDR3: TGTGCCAGCAGGGCCGACAGGGCCTTTGGCTACACCTTC.

The chain recombines TRBV10-2 with TRBJ1-1; no firm D call. The germline V gene encodes CDR1 WSHSY and CDR2 SAAADI. V was cut by 0 bases and J by 4 bases, with 12 bases left in between. The CDR3 totals 15 residues. The CDR3 region is CASSESWGAGTEAFF. The CDR3 DNA reads TGCGCCAGCAGTGAGTCGTGGGGAGCGGGCACTGAAGCTTTCTTT.

This clone was detected once. The chain recombines TRBV12-3 or TRBV12-4 with TRBJ1-1; tentatively, D is TRBD1 (5 bases). This CDR3 comprises 11 residues. Trimming left V 4 bases short and J 6 bases short, with 6 bases between. CDR3 sequence: CASSSGSEAFF. CDR3 nucleotides: TGTGCCAGCAGTTCAGGGTCTGAAGCTTTCTTT.

The gene calls are TRBV30 and TRBJ2-2, with 9 bases aligning to TRBD2. The V gene's germline CDR1 is GTSNPN and CDR2 SVGIG (reference sequence). With V trimmed by 2 bases and J by 7 bases, 14 bases remained unmatched. The CDR3 extends over 17 amino acids. CDR3 coding DNA: TGTGCCTGGAGTTCCCGGGGGGCGGGAGGGCCGTACGGGGAGCTGTTTTTT. Amino acid sequence: CAWSSRGAGGPYGELFF.

V is TRBV4-2 and J is TRBJ2-3, with 7 positions matching TRBD2. Per germline, CDR1 LGHNA and CDR2 YNFKEQ. CDR3 size: 17 residues. V shed 1 base and J 0 bases; nucleotides not matched to a gene: 7. The CDR3, as DNA: TGTGCCAGCAGCCAAGGAAGTATTAGCGGGAGCACAGATACGCAGTATTTT. This sequence encodes CASSQGSISGSTDTQYF.

The chain uses TRBV2 and TRBJ2-3; TRBD2 aligns across 7 bases. CDR1 is SNHLY and CDR2 is FYNNEI in the germline V gene. This CDR3 region has 12 residues. The junction had 0 bases not matched to a gene; V was cut back by 1 base and J by 8 bases. In DNA, the CDR3 is TGTGCCAGCAGTGAAGGGGGGGGTACGCAGTATTTT. Amino acid sequence: CASSEGGGTQYF.

The DNA of the CDR3 is TGTGCCTGGAGTGTACTAGCGGGAGGGCCGGAATACTACGAGCAGTACTTC. Its protein product is CAWSVLAGGPEYYEQYF. J is TRBJ2-7 and V is TRBV30, with 13 nucleotides matching TRBD2. Looked up from germline, CDR1 is GTSNPN and CDR2 is SVGIG (reference sequence). The CDR3 spans 17 residues. Trimming cost V 0 bases and J 3 bases; bases outside gene matches: 8.

J is TRBJ1-4 and V is TRBV15; D may be TRBD1 (6 bases). CDR1 LNHNV and CDR2 YYDKDF come from the germline V gene (reference sequence). The CDR3 contains 18 residues. V was shortened by 3 bases and J by 4 bases, with 21 bases between the two germline ends. CDR3 in DNA: TGTGCCACCAGCAGCAGGGACACCCGGGCCTACCTTAATGAAAAACTGTTTTTT. Its translation is CATSSRDTRAYLNEKLFF.

V is TRBV5-1 and J is TRBJ1-1, with D uncertain. The CDR3 sequence is 15 residues long. The V end lost 4 bases, the J end lost 3 bases, and 16 bases lay between the germline ends. The germline V gene has CDR1 SGHRS and CDR2 YFSETQ. The CDR3 is CASSLSRPGYTEAFF. The CDR3 nucleotides are TGCGCCAGCAGCCTATCCCGACCGGGATACACTGAAGCTTTCTTT.

This rearrangement joins TRBV30 to TRBJ1-5, with D perhaps TRBD1 (5 bases). The ends were cut back, 2 bases at V and 3 bases at J, with 20 bases in the middle. Per the germline V gene, CDR1 is GTSNPN and CDR2 is SVGIG (reference sequence). This CDR3 is built from 17 residues. The DNA of the CDR3 is TGTGCCTGGAGTCCATCCTGGGGCGGACGTCACAATCAGCCCCAGCATTTT. This sequence encodes CAWSPSWGGRHNQPQHF. The variable domain in full, completed from reference TRBV30 and TRBJ1-5, reads SQTIHQWPATLVQPVGSPLSLECTVEGTSNPNLYWYRQAAGRGLQLLFYSVGIGQISSEVPQNLSASRPQDRQFILSSKKLLLSDSGFYLCAWSPSWGGRHNQPQHFGDGTRLSIL.